The T cell receptor beta chain under discussion was sequenced for a study of CD8+CD57+ T cells in acquired aplastic anemia. At least ten counts were recorded for this clonotype. Germline lookup yields CDR1 SGDLS and CDR2 YYNGEE. The CDR3 length is 14 residues. V lost 1 base, J lost 0 bases, and 1 base stayed unmatched. Patients chosen for sequencing had CD8+CD57+ cells that had expanded, as shown by flow cytometry. Template material for TCR beta VDJ and CDR3 profiling consisted of genomic DNA. TCRdb reanalysed the reads using MiXCR and keeps one entry per CDR3 protein. The table has hundreds of thousands of distinct CDR3 sequences, approximately 57% seen once.

The sequenced sample was sorted CD4+, CD8+, or CD8+CD57+ T cells (not recorded which) from PBMCs. This receptor was obtained from a human donor with aplastic anemia. V is TRBV9 and J is TRBJ2-7, with 7 bases aligning to TRBD2. CDR3 region: CASSVTSASYEQYF. As DNA, the CDR3 is TGTGCCAGCAGCGTAACTAGCGCCTCCTACGAGCAGTACTTC.